The present T cell receptor beta chain was sequenced within a study of blood T cells in healthy people across ages. Those donating, healthy Caucasian individuals from Russia, were aged about 6 to 100. For the second PCR, which ran for 7 to 11 cycles, a sample-barcoded 5' primer and a J-beta primer mix were used. TCRdb ran MiXCR on the 5' RACE reads and lists one entry per CDR3 protein. Of 800,000 to 1,000,000 distinct CDR3 sequences listed, roughly 50% are singletons. This CDR3 is 16 amino acids long. The sample taken for sequencing was blood. This TCR was recovered from a man younger than 40 in good health. This chain joins TRBV21-1 and TRBJ2-3; the listed D gene, TRBD1, was not tested against the DNA. TRBV21-1 is a known pseudogene. CDR3 nucleotide sequence: TGTGCCAGCAGCAAATCCAAGGGGGGGCATCAAGATACGCAGTATTTT. It yields the protein CASSKSKGGHQDTQYF.